This TCR beta chain was sequenced during a study of cytomegalovirus exposure and HLA in healthy donors. This clone appeared a single time. The PCR had 60 Vbeta and 13 Jbeta primers. Libraries were prepared by immunoSEQ multiplex PCR; TCRdb keeps only in-frame clonotypes and omits some of them. Found here are 100,000 to 150,000 clones, about 83% of them singletons; the top ten hold approximately 3.8%. With V trimmed by 3 bases and J by 6 bases, 5 bases remained unmatched. The CDR3 sequence is 16 residues long. Germline V gene sequence: CDR1 SGDLS, CDR2 YYNGEE. This chain uses TRBV9 with TRBJ2-1; 14 bases align to TRBD2. Source material: PBMCs. This TCR was recovered from a woman aged 35 to 49 in good health and CMV-seropositive. The CDR3 coding sequence is TGTGCCAGCAGCGAGGGACTAGCGGGAGTCGGCAATGAGCAGTTCTTC. Translated: CASSEGLAGVGNEQFF.